This is a list of T cell receptor beta chains from one sample in a study of PD-1 blockade in classical Hodgkin lymphoma. Libraries were prepared by immunoSEQ multiplex PCR; TCRdb keeps only in-frame clonotypes and omits some of them. The repertoire holds 84,000 or so clones, with 85% to 95% as singletons. The source was peripheral blood mononuclear cells (PBMCs), collected before the second cycle of nivolumab. The source is a human donor with classical Hodgkin lymphoma. Each CDR3 is given with its conserved first and last residue. The D gene is left open where the match is weak. A row's size may be missing; if present it is once, few, many or a size class.

clone_size: few; j_call: TRBJ1-2; d_call: TRBD1; cdr3_length: 14; v_call: TRBV6-6; cdr3_aa: CASSGTGEDYGYTF; cdr3_nt: TGTGCCAGCAGTGGGACAGGGGAGGACTATGGCTACACCTTC
clone_size: once; j_call: TRBJ2-3; d_call: .; cdr3_length: 13; v_call: TRBV27; cdr3_aa: CASSIHSTDTQYF; cdr3_nt: TGTGCCAGCAGTATCCATAGCACAGATACGCAGTATTTT
clone_size: .; j_call: TRBJ1-2; d_call: .; cdr3_length: 13; v_call: TRBV4-1; cdr3_aa: CASSQQTNYGYTF; cdr3_nt: TGCGCCAGCAGCCAACAGACTAACTATGGCTACACCTTC
clone_size: once; j_call: TRBJ2-3; d_call: TRBD2; cdr3_length: 18; v_call: TRBV9; cdr3_aa: CASSVASGLAGTTDTQYF; cdr3_nt: TGTGCCAGCAGCGTAGCTTCGGGACTAGCGGGGACCACAGATACGCAGTATTTT
clone_size: .; j_call: TRBJ1-2; d_call: .; cdr3_length: 14; v_call: TRBV7-9; cdr3_aa: CASSPRGAEYAYTF; cdr3_nt: TGTGCCAGCAGCCCTAGGGGGGCGGAGTATGCCTACACCTTC
clone_size: .; j_call: TRBJ2-7; d_call: .; cdr3_length: 16; v_call: TRBV11-2; cdr3_aa: CASSFQGDGRGDEQYF; cdr3_nt: TGTGCCAGCAGCTTTCAGGGGGACGGCCGGGGGGACGAGCAGTACTTC
clone_size: .; j_call: TRBJ2-7; d_call: TRBD2; cdr3_length: 14; v_call: TRBV7-9; cdr3_aa: CAIRYGLAGDEQYF; cdr3_nt: TGTGCCATCCGCTACGGACTAGCGGGAGACGAGCAGTACTTC
clone_size: .; j_call: TRBJ1-5; d_call: .; cdr3_length: 18; v_call: TRBV7-8; cdr3_aa: CASSSQMLSGASNQPQHF; cdr3_nt: TGTGCCAGCAGCTCCCAGATGTTGTCGGGGGCGAGCAATCAGCCCCAGCATTTT
clone_size: .; j_call: TRBJ1-3; d_call: .; cdr3_length: 13; v_call: TRBV6-5; cdr3_aa: CASSPDSGNTIYF; cdr3_nt: TGTGCCAGCAGCCCGGACTCTGGAAACACCATATATTTT
clone_size: .; j_call: TRBJ1-5; d_call: .; cdr3_length: 15; v_call: TRBV7-6; cdr3_aa: CASSPDEGRNQPQHF; cdr3_nt: TGTGCCAGCAGCCCGGACGAGGGTCGCAATCAGCCCCAGCATTTT
clone_size: .; j_call: TRBJ2-5; d_call: .; cdr3_length: 15; v_call: TRBV7-6; cdr3_aa: CASIPGVRDQETQYF; cdr3_nt: TGTGCCAGCATCCCGGGTGTTCGGGACCAAGAGACCCAGTACTTC
clone_size: .; j_call: TRBJ1-4; d_call: .; cdr3_length: 10; v_call: TRBV6-5; cdr3_aa: CASRLNRLFF; cdr3_nt: TGTGCCAGCAGGTTAAATAGACTGTTTTTT
clone_size: .; j_call: TRBJ2-6; d_call: .; cdr3_length: 15; v_call: TRBV27; cdr3_aa: CASSRPGAGANVLTF; cdr3_nt: TGTGCCAGCAGTCGACCGGGTGCTGGGGCCAACGTCCTGACTTTC
clone_size: .; j_call: TRBJ2-1; d_call: .; cdr3_length: 10; v_call: TRBV9; cdr3_aa: CASAGNEQFF; cdr3_nt: TGTGCCAGCGCGGGCAATGAGCAGTTCTTC
clone_size: .; j_call: TRBJ2-7; d_call: .; cdr3_length: 13; v_call: TRBV5-1; cdr3_aa: CASSPSDQGEQYF; cdr3_nt: TGCGCCAGCAGCCCGTCCGATCAGGGCGAGCAGTACTTC
clone_size: once; j_call: TRBJ2-1; d_call: .; cdr3_length: 17; v_call: TRBV18; cdr3_aa: CASSPGRRRGSYNEQFF; cdr3_nt: TGTGCCAGCTCACCAGGGAGGAGGCGGGGTTCCTACAATGAGCAGTTCTTC
clone_size: .; j_call: TRBJ2-7; d_call: .; cdr3_length: 15; v_call: TRBV28; cdr3_aa: CASSLLGPLSYEQYF; cdr3_nt: TGTGCCAGCAGTTTACTCGGTCCCCTCTCCTACGAGCAGTACTTC
clone_size: .; j_call: TRBJ1-1; d_call: .; cdr3_length: 13; v_call: TRBV5-1; cdr3_aa: CASSFRGNTEAFF; cdr3_nt: TGCGCCAGCAGCTTCAGGGGGAACACTGAAGCTTTCTTT
clone_size: .; j_call: TRBJ2-3; d_call: TRBD2; cdr3_length: 16; v_call: TRBV5-1; cdr3_aa: CASSRGWRESTDTQYF; cdr3_nt: TGCGCCAGCAGCAGGGGCTGGCGGGAGAGCACAGATACGCAGTATTTT
clone_size: .; j_call: TRBJ2-3; d_call: TRBD1; cdr3_length: 13; v_call: TRBV27; cdr3_aa: CASTDRGRDTQYF; cdr3_nt: TGTGCCAGCACGGACAGGGGCAGAGATACGCAGTATTTT
clone_size: .; j_call: TRBJ2-3; d_call: TRBD2; cdr3_length: 16; v_call: TRBV4-1; cdr3_aa: CASSQERGASTDTQYF; cdr3_nt: TGCGCCAGCAGCCAGGAGCGGGGGGCAAGCACAGATACGCAGTATTTT
clone_size: .; j_call: TRBJ2-7; d_call: .; cdr3_length: 16; v_call: TRBV11-3; cdr3_aa: CASSSRVLAGTYEQYF; cdr3_nt: TGTGCCAGCAGCTCCAGAGTTTTGGCGGGAACCTACGAGCAGTACTTC
clone_size: .; j_call: TRBJ1-5; d_call: .; cdr3_length: 13; v_call: TRBV27; cdr3_aa: CASSLRGYQPQHF; cdr3_nt: TGTGCCAGCAGTCTCAGGGGATACCAGCCCCAGCATTTT
clone_size: .; j_call: TRBJ2-3; d_call: TRBD2; cdr3_length: 14; v_call: TRBV4-1; cdr3_aa: CASLTSGYTDTQYF; cdr3_nt: TGCGCCAGTCTAACTAGCGGGTACACAGATACGCAGTATTTT
clone_size: .; j_call: TRBJ1-4; d_call: TRBD1; cdr3_length: 16; v_call: TRBV5-6; cdr3_aa: CASSLRQGATNEKLFF; cdr3_nt: TGTGCCAGCAGCTTGAGGCAGGGGGCAACTAATGAAAAACTGTTTTTT
clone_size: .; j_call: TRBJ1-3; d_call: .; cdr3_length: 14; v_call: TRBV4-1; cdr3_aa: CASSQGPSGNTIYF; cdr3_nt: TGTGCCAGCAGCCAAGGACCGTCTGGAAACACCATATATTTT
clone_size: .; j_call: TRBJ1-2; d_call: .; cdr3_length: 14; v_call: TRBV6-5; cdr3_aa: CASRSTGRNYGYTF; cdr3_nt: TGTGCCAGCAGATCGACAGGTCGAAACTATGGCTACACCTTC
clone_size: .; j_call: TRBJ1-5; d_call: TRBD1; cdr3_length: 15; v_call: TRBV2; cdr3_aa: CASSLTGVWNQPQHF; cdr3_nt: TGTGCCAGCAGCCTAACAGGGGTATGGAATCAGCCCCAGCATTTT
clone_size: .; j_call: TRBJ2-6; d_call: .; cdr3_length: 18; v_call: TRBV6-1; cdr3_aa: CASSESPPGGGGANVLTF; cdr3_nt: TGTGCCAGCAGTGAAAGTCCTCCAGGGGGAGGGGGGGCCAACGTCCTGACTTTC
clone_size: .; j_call: TRBJ1-2; d_call: .; cdr3_length: 15; v_call: TRBV27; cdr3_aa: CASSLLRGSADGYTF; cdr3_nt: TGTGCCAGCAGTTTGCTGCGGGGCTCAGCCGATGGCTACACCTTC
clone_size: .; j_call: TRBJ2-7; d_call: .; cdr3_length: 12; v_call: TRBV30; cdr3_aa: CAWGDLTYEQYF; cdr3_nt: TGTGCCTGGGGGGACCTGACCTACGAGCAGTACTTC
clone_size: .; j_call: TRBJ1-4; d_call: .; cdr3_length: 13; v_call: TRBV10-2; cdr3_aa: CASSEELGEKLFF; cdr3_nt: TGCGCCAGCAGTGAGGAACTCGGGGAAAAACTGTTTTTT
clone_size: .; j_call: TRBJ2-2; d_call: .; cdr3_length: 11; v_call: TRBV10-1; cdr3_aa: CASSRTGELFF; cdr3_nt: TGCGCCAGCAGTAGGACCGGGGAGCTGTTTTTT
clone_size: few; j_call: TRBJ2-1; d_call: .; cdr3_length: 12; v_call: TRBV6-1; cdr3_aa: CASSGRGVEQFF; cdr3_nt: TGTGCCAGCAGTGGCCGAGGAGTGGAGCAGTTCTTC
clone_size: .; j_call: TRBJ2-7; d_call: TRBD2; cdr3_length: 15; v_call: TRBV13; cdr3_aa: CASSLDPAGAYEQYF; cdr3_nt: TGTGCCAGCAGCTTAGATCCGGCGGGAGCATACGAGCAGTACTTC
clone_size: .; j_call: TRBJ1-5; d_call: .; cdr3_length: 13; v_call: TRBV19; cdr3_aa: CASSDVGNQPQHF; cdr3_nt: TGTGCCAGTAGTGACGTGGGGAATCAGCCCCAGCATTTT
clone_size: .; j_call: TRBJ2-7; d_call: .; cdr3_length: 13; v_call: TRBV5-1; cdr3_aa: CASSYQGTYEQYF; cdr3_nt: TGCGCCAGCAGCTACCAGGGGACGTACGAGCAGTACTTC
clone_size: .; j_call: TRBJ2-2; d_call: TRBD1; cdr3_length: 17; v_call: TRBV7-9; cdr3_aa: CASSEYQGAPNTGELFF; cdr3_nt: TGTGCCAGCAGCGAATATCAGGGGGCCCCGAACACCGGGGAGCTGTTTTTT
clone_size: .; j_call: TRBJ2-7; d_call: TRBD1; cdr3_length: 14; v_call: TRBV5-6; cdr3_aa: CASSRSGQTYEQYF; cdr3_nt: TGTGCCAGCAGTAGGTCGGGACAGACCTACGAGCAGTACTTC
clone_size: .; j_call: TRBJ2-7; d_call: TRBD1; cdr3_length: 14; v_call: TRBV27; cdr3_aa: CASSLDRALVEQYF; cdr3_nt: TGTGCCAGCAGTTTAGACAGGGCACTGGTCGAGCAGTACTTC
clone_size: .; j_call: TRBJ2-7; d_call: TRBD2; cdr3_length: 18; v_call: TRBV5-6; cdr3_aa: CASSPGLAEKRSSYEQYF; cdr3_nt: TGTGCCAGCAGCCCGGGACTAGCGGAAAAGAGGAGCTCCTACGAGCAGTACTTC
clone_size: few; j_call: TRBJ2-4; d_call: .; cdr3_length: 15; v_call: TRBV30; cdr3_aa: CAWGGVDLAKNIQYF; cdr3_nt: TGTGCCTGGGGAGGGGTCGACCTAGCCAAAAACATTCAGTACTTC
clone_size: .; j_call: TRBJ1-2; d_call: .; cdr3_length: 14; v_call: TRBV30; cdr3_aa: CAWSRQLANYGYTF; cdr3_nt: TGTGCCTGGAGTCGACAGCTAGCTAACTATGGCTACACCTTC
clone_size: .; j_call: TRBJ2-7; d_call: .; cdr3_length: 15; v_call: TRBV6-1; cdr3_aa: CASSERPAPSYEQYF; cdr3_nt: TGTGCCAGCAGTGAAAGGCCAGCTCCCTCCTACGAGCAGTACTTC
clone_size: .; j_call: TRBJ1-4; d_call: TRBD1; cdr3_length: 15; v_call: TRBV11-2; cdr3_aa: CASSQGQGRNEKLFF; cdr3_nt: TGTGCCAGCAGCCAAGGACAGGGTAGGAATGAAAAACTGTTTTTT
clone_size: .; j_call: TRBJ2-3; d_call: TRBD1; cdr3_length: 14; v_call: TRBV5-1; cdr3_aa: CASSYRQGPDTQYF; cdr3_nt: TGCGCCAGCAGCTACCGACAGGGCCCAGATACGCAGTATTTT